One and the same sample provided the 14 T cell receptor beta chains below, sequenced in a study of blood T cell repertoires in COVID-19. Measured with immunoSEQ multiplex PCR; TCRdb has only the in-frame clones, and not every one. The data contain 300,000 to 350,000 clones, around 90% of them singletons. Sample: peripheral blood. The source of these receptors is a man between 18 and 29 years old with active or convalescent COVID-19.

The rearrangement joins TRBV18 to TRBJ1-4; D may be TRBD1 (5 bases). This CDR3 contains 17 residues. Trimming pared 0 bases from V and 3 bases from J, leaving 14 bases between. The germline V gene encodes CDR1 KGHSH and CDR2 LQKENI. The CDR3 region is CASSPPGPGLANEKLFF. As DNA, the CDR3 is TGTGCCAGCTCACCACCGGGCCCAGGGCTGGCTAATGAAAAACTGTTTTTT.

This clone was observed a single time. CDR3 residues: CASSPERDLSYEQYF. The CDR3 bases are TGTGCCAGCAGTCCCGAGCGGGATCTCTCCTACGAGCAGTACTTC. The chain carries TRBV28 and TRBJ2-7, with 7 bases identical to TRBD2. Losses at the gene ends were 5 bases for V and 0 bases for J; bases not matched to a gene: 7. CDR1 is MDHEN, CDR2 SYDVKM, per germline. The CDR3 has 15 amino acids.

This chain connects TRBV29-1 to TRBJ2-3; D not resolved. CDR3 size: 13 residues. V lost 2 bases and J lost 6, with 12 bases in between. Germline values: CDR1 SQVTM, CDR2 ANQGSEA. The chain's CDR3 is CSVEYRALDTQYF. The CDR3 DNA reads TGCAGCGTTGAATACAGAGCCCTGGATACGCAGTATTTT.

The CDR3: CASSMTSGSYNEQFF. The CDR3 DNA is TGCGCCAGCAGCATGACTAGCGGTTCCTACAATGAGCAGTTCTTC. V usage is TRBV5-1 and J usage is TRBJ2-1; 9 bases agree with TRBD2. CDR1 is SGHRS and CDR2 is YFSETQ in the germline V gene. The trim removed 4 bases at V and 1 base at J, leaving 3 bases unmatched. CDR3 length equals 15 residues.

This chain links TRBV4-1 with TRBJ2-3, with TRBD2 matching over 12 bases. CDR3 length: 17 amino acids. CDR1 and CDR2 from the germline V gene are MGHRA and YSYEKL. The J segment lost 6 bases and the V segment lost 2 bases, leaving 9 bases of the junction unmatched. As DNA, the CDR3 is TGCGCCAGCAGCCAAAGGGCACTAGCGGGAGGTTTGGATACGCAGTATTTT. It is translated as CASSQRALAGGLDTQYF.

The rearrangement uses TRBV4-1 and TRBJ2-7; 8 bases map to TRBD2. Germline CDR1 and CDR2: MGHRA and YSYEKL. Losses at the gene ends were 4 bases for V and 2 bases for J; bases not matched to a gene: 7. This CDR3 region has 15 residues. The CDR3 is CASSPETSETYEQYF. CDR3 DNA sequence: TGCGCCAGCAGCCCCGAGACTAGCGAAACCTACGAGCAGTACTTC.

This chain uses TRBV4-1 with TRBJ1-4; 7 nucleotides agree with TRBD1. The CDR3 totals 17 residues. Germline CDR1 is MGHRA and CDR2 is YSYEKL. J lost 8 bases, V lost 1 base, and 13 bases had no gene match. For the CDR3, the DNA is TGCGCCAGCAGCCAAGGGAAATCTAACAGGGGTCGGGAAAAACTGTTTTTT. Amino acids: CASSQGKSNRGREKLFF.

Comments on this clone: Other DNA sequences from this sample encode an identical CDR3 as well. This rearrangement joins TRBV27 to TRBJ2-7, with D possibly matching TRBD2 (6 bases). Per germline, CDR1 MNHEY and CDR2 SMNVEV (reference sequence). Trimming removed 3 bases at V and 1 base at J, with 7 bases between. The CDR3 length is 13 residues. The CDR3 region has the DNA TGTGCCAGCAGTTTTGGGGGGTCCTACGAGCAGTACTTC. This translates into CASSFGGSYEQYF.

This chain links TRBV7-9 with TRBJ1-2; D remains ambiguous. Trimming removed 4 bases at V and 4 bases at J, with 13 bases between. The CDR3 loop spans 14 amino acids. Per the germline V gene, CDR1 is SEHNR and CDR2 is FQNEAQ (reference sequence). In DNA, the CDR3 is TGTGCCAGCAGCTCACTTAATCTTCCCTATGGCTACACCTTC. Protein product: CASSSLNLPYGYTF. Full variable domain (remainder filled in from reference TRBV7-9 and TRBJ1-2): DTGVSQNPRHKITKRGQNVTFRCDPISEHNRLYWYRQTLGQGPEFLTYFQNEAQLEKSRLLSDRFSAERPKGSFSTLEIQRTEQGDSAMYLCASSSLNLPYGYTFGSGTRLTVV.

CDR3: CASSSGQASTDTQYF. In DNA form, the CDR3 reads TGTGCCAGCAGCTCGGGACAGGCCTCAACAGATACGCAGTATTTT. V is TRBV9 and J is TRBJ2-3; TRBD1 matches 8 bases. The germline gives CDR1 SGDLS, CDR2 YYNGEE. The CDR3 is 15 amino acids. The ends lost 4 bases at V and 3 bases at J; junction bases unmatched: 7.

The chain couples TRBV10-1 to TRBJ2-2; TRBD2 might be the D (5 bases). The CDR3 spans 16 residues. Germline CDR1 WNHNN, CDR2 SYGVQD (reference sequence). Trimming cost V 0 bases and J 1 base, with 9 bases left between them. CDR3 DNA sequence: TGCGCCAGCAGTGAGTCGAGACTAATGAACACCGGGGAGCTGTTTTTT. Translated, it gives CASSESRLMNTGELFF.

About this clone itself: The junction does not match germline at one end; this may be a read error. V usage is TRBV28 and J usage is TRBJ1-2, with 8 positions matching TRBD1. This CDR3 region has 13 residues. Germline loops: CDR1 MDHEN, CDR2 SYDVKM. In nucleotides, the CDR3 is TGTGCCAGCAGTTCTACCGACAGGGGAATATCGGCCTTC. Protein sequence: CASSSTDRGISAF.

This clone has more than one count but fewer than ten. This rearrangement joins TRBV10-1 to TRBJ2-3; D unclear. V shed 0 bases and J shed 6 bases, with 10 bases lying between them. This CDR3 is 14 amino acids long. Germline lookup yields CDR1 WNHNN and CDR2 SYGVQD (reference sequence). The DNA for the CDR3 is TGCGCCAGCAGTGAGTCGTTCGGTTCTGATACGCAGTATTTT. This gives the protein CASSESFGSDTQYF.

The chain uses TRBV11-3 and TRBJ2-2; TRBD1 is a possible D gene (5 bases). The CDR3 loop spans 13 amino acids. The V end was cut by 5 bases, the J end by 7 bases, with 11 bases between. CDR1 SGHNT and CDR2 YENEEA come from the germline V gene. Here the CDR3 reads CASSHGAVGELFF. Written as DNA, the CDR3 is TGTGCCAGCAGCCATGGGGCAGTCGGGGAGCTGTTTTTT. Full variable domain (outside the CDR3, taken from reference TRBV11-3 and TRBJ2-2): EAGVVQSPRYKIIEKKQPVAFWCNPISGHNTLYWYLQNLGQGPELLIRYENEEAVDDSQLPKDRFSAERLKGVDSTLKIQPAELGDSAVYLCASSHGAVGELFFGEGSRLTVL.